A single sample gave rise to the 8 T cell receptor beta chains below, sequenced in a study of T cell changes during pregnancy in multiple sclerosis. Clones were read by immunoSEQ multiplex PCR, and TCRdb kept only the in-frame ones, dropping some. Among roughly 30,000 clones listed, 89% were seen once. Sequenced here: CD4+ T cells from peripheral blood mononuclear cells, sampled in the first trimester of pregnancy. Source of these receptors: a female donor in good health, enrolled as a control in a pregnancy study.

The chain couples TRBV5-1 to TRBJ2-3; the match to TRBD1 covers 8 bases. The CDR3 contains 15 residues. With 0 bases clipped from V and 2 bases from J, the junction kept 2 bases outside the gene matches. The germline CDR1 and CDR2 sequences are SGHRS and YFSETQ. The CDR3 protein is CASSLGQGYTDTQYF. The CDR3 coding sequence is TGCGCCAGCAGCTTGGGACAGGGGTACACAGATACGCAGTATTTT.

The genes are TRBV7-2 and TRBJ2-3; possibly TRBD1 for D (6 bases). V shed 6 bases and J shed 3 bases, with 19 bases lying between them. CDR3 length equals 16 residues. CDR1 and CDR2 from the germline V gene are SGHTA and FQGNSA. The CDR3 is CASRGGASSRTDTQYF. The CDR3 DNA is TGTGCCAGCAGAGGGGGTGCTAGCAGTCGTACAGATACGCAGTATTTT. Drawing the rest from reference TRBV7-2 and TRBJ2-3, the complete variable domain is GAGVSQSPSNKVTEKGKDVELRCDPISGHTALYWYRQSLGQGLEFLIYFQGNSAPDKSGLPSDRFSAERTGGSVSTLTIQRTQQEDSAVYLCASRGGASSRTDTQYFGPGTRLTVL.

The chain joins TRBV6-5 to TRBJ2-7; possible D gene TRBD1, 6 bases. The CDR3 is 15 amino acids. Germline lookup yields CDR1 MNHEY and CDR2 SVGAGI. The V end lost 2 bases, the J end lost 0 bases, and 11 bases lay between the germline ends. This CDR3 is CASSYDEDSSYEQYF. DNA of the CDR3: TGTGCCAGCAGTTACGACGAGGACAGCTCCTACGAGCAGTACTTC.

This clone showed up just a few times. This CDR3 is CASSFRGGYTF. The CDR3 DNA follows: TGTGCCAGCAGCTTCAGGGGTGGCTACACCTTC. The chain recombines TRBV11-2 with TRBJ1-2; tentatively, D is TRBD1 (6 bases). V was cut by 3 bases and J by 7 bases, with 6 bases left in between. The CDR3 is made up of 11 amino acids. In germline, CDR1 is SGHAT, CDR2 FQNNGV.

The J gene is TRBJ2-4, the V gene TRBV15; D is uncertain. V lost 0 bases to trimming and J lost 0 bases, with 9 bases between them. The CDR3 is made up of 16 amino acids. In germline, CDR1 is LNHNV, CDR2 YYDKDF (reference sequence). The CDR3 loop reads CATSRDVLLAKNIQYF. The CDR3 nucleotides are TGTGCCACCAGCAGAGATGTTCTTCTAGCCAAAAACATTCAGTACTTC. Filled out from reference TRBV15 and TRBJ2-4, the complete variable domain reads DAMVIQNPRYQVTQFGKPVTLSCSQTLNHNVMYWYQQKSSQAPKLLFHYYDKDFNNEADTPDNFQSRRPNTSFCFLDIRSPGLGDTAMYLCATSRDVLLAKNIQYFGAGTRLSVL.

J is TRBJ2-7 and V is TRBV7-9, with D perhaps TRBD2 (6 bases). Trimming removed 1 base from V and 1 base from J, with 11 bases in between. Germline CDR1 reads SEHNR; CDR2 reads FQNEAQ (reference sequence). CDR3 length equals 15 residues. CDR3 sequence: CASSLEAGKSYEQYF. CDR3 DNA sequence: TGTGCCAGCAGCTTAGAGGCGGGAAAGTCCTACGAGCAGTACTTC.

This clone has a single count. This chain connects TRBV9 to TRBJ2-3; D uncertain. Trimming pared 0 bases from V and 1 base from J, leaving 6 bases between. The CDR3 has 14 residues. CDR1 is SGDLS, CDR2 YYNGEE, per germline. The CDR3 sequence is CASSVEHRTDTQYF. The CDR3 nucleotides read TGTGCCAGCAGCGTAGAACACCGCACAGATACGCAGTATTTT.

The chain recombines TRBV5-1 with TRBJ1-2; TRBD1 matches 7 bases. V lost 2 bases, J lost 6 bases, and 4 bases stayed unmatched. This CDR3 region has 13 residues. Per the germline V gene, CDR1 is SGHRS and CDR2 is YFSETQ. For the CDR3, the DNA is TGCGCCAGCAGCTTTCAGGGGGGCGATGGCTACACCTTC. This translates into CASSFQGGDGYTF.